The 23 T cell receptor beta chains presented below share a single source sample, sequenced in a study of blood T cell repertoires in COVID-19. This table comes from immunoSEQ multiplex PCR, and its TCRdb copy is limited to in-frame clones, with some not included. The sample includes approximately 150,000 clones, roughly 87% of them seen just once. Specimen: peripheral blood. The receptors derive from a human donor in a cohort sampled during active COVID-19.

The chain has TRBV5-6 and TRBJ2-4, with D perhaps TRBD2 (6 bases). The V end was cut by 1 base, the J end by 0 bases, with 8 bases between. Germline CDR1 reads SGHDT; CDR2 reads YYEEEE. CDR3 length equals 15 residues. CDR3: CASSLRGLAKNIQYF. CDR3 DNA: TGTGCCAGCAGCTTGAGGGGACTAGCCAAAAACATTCAGTACTTC.

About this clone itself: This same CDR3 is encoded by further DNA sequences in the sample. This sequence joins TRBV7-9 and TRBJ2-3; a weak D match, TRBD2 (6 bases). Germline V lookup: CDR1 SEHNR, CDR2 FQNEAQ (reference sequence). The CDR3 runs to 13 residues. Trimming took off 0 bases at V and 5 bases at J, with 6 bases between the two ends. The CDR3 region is CASSLAGGDTQYF. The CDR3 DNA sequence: TGTGCCAGCAGCTTAGCGGGGGGAGATACGCAGTATTTT.

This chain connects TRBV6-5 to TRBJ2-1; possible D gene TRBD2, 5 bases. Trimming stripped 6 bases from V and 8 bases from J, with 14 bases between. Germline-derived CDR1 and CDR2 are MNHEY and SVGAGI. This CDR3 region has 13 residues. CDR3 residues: CASSGEVIDEQFF. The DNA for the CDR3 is TGTGCCAGCAGCGGGGAAGTAATAGATGAGCAGTTCTTC.

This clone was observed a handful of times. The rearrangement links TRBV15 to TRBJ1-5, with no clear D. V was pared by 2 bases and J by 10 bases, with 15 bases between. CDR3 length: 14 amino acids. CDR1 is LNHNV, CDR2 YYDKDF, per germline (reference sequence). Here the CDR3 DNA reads TGTGCCACCAGCAGATCCAACGGTGCGGGCCCCCAGCATTTT. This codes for CATSRSNGAGPQHF.

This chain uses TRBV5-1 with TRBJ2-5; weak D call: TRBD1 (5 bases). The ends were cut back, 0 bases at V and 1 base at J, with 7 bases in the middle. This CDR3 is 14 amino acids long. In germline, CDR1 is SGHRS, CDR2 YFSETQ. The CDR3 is CASSLGDSQETQYF. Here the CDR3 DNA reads TGCGCCAGCAGCTTGGGTGACAGCCAAGAGACCCAGTACTTC.

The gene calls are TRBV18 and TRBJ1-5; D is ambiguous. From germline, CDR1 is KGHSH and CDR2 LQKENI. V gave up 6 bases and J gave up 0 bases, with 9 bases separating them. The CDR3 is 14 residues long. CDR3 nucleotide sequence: TGTGCCAGCTCGCCGACTTATAGCAATCAGCCCCAGCATTTT. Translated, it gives CASSPTYSNQPQHF.

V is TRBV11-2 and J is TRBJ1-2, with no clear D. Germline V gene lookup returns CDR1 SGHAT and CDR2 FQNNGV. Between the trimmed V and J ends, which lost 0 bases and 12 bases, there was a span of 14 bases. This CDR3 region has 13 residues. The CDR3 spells CASSLDWAVHHTF. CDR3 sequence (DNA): TGTGCCAGCAGCTTAGATTGGGCCGTTCACCACACCTTC.

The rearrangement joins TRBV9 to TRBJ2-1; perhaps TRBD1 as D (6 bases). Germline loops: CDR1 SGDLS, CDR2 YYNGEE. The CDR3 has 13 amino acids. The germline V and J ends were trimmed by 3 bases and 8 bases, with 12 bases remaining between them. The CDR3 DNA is TGTGCCAGCAGCGCCCGACAGGCAGATGAGCAGTTCTTC. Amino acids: CASSARQADEQFF.

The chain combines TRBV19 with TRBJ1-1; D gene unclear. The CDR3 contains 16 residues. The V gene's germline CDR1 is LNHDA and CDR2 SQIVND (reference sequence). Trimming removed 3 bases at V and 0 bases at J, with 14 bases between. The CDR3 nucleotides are TGTGCCAGTAGTATTTTAAGGCGGCAGTTGAACACTGAAGCTTTCTTT. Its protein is CASSILRRQLNTEAFF.

The CDR3 DNA is TGTGCCAGCAGCCAAGATGATAGGGGGTCCCCCGGTTTGCAGGAGACCCAGTACTTC. Its protein product is CASSQDDRGSPGLQETQYF. The chain is built from TRBV14 and TRBJ2-5, with a tentative D call TRBD1 (6 bases). Germline assignment: CDR1 SGHDN and CDR2 FVKESK. Trimming pared 0 bases from V and 5 bases from J, leaving 25 bases between. This CDR3 has 19 residues.

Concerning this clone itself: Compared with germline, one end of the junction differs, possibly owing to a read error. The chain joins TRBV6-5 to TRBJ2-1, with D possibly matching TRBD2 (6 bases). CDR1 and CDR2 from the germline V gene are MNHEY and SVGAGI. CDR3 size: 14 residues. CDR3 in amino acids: CASRGGLVRDGTVF. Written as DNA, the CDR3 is TGTGCCAGCAGGGGGGGTCTCGTCCGGGACGGTACGGTCTTC.

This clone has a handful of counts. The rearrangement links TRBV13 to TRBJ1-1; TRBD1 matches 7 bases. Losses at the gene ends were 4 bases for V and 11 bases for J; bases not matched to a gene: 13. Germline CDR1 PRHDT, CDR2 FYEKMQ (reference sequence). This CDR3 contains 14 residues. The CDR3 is CASSSRGVTGLAFF. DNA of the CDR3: TGTGCCAGCAGCTCGAGGGGGGTGACAGGGCTGGCTTTCTTT.

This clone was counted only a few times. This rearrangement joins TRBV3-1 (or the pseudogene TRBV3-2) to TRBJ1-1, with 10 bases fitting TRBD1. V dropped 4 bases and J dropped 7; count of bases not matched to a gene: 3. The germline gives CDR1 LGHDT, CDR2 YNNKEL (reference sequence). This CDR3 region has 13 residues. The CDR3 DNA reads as TGTGCCAGCAGCCCCGGACAGGGGGGTGAAGCTTTCTTT. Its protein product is CASSPGQGGEAFF.

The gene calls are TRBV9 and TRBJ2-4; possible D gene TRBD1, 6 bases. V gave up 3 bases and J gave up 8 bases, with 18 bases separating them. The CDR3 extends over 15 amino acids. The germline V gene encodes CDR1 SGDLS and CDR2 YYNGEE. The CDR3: CASSASGQFRDIQYF. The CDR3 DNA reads TGTGCCAGCAGCGCCTCGGGACAATTCAGGGACATTCAGTACTTC.

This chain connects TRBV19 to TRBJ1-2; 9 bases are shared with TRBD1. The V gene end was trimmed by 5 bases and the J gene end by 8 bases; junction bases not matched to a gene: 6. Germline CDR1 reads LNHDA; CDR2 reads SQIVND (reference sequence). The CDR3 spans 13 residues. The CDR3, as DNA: TGTGCCAGTAGTCGGGACAGGGTGAAGGGCTACACCTTC. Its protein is CASSRDRVKGYTF. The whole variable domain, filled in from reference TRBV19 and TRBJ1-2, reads DGGITQSPKYLFRKEGQNVTLSCEQNLNHDAMYWYRQDPGQGLRLIYYSQIVNDFQKGDIAEGYSVSREKKESFPLTVTSAQKNPTAFYLCASSRDRVKGYTFGSGTRLTVV.

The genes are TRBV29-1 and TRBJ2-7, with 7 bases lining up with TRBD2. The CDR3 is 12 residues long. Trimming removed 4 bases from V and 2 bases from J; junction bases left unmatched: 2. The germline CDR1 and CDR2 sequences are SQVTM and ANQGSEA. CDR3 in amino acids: CSVGGLTYEQYF. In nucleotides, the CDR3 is TGCAGCGTTGGGGGACTAACCTACGAGCAGTACTTC.

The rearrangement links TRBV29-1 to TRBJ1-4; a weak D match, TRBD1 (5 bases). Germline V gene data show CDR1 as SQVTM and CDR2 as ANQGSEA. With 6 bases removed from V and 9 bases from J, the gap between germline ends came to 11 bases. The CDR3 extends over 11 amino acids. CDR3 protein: CSVMGGKKLFF. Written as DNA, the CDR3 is TGCAGCGTCATGGGGGGTAAAAAACTGTTTTTT.

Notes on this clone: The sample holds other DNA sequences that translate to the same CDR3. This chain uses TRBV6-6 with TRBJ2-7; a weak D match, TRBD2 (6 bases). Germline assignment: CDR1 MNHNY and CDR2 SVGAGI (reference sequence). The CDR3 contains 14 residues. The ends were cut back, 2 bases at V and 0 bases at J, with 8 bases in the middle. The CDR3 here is CASSYPGGSYEQYF. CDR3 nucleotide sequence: TGTGCCAGCAGTTACCCCGGGGGCTCCTACGAGCAGTACTTC.

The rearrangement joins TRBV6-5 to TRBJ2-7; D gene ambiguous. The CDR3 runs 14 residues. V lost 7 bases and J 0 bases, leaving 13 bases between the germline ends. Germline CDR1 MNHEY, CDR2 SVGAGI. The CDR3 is CASIRLADSYEQYF. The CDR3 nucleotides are TGTGCCAGCATCCGCCTGGCGGACTCCTACGAGCAGTACTTC.

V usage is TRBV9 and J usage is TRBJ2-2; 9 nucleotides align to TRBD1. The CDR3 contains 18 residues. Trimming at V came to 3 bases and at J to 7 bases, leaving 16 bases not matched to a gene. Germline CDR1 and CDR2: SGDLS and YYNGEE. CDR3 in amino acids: CASSARSGTGILGGELFF. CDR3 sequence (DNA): TGTGCCAGCAGCGCCCGATCCGGGACAGGGATTTTAGGCGGGGAGCTGTTTTTT. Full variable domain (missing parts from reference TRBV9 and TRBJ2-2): DSGVTQTPKHLITATGQRVTLRCSPRSGDLSVYWYQQSLDQGLQFLIQYYNGEERAKGNILERFSAQQFPDLHSELNLSSLELGDSALYFCASSARSGTGILGGELFFGEGSRLTVL.

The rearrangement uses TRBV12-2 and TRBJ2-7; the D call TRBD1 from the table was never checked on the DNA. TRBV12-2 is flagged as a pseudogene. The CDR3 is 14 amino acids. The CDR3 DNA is TGTGCAAGTCTTACAGGACCCCCCAGCTACGAGCAGTACTTC. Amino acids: CASLTGPPSYEQYF.

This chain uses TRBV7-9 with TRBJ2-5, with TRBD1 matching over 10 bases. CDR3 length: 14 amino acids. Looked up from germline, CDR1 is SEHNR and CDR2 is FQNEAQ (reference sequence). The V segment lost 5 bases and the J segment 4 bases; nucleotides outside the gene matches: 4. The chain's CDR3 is CASSPRTGGETQYF. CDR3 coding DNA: TGTGCCAGCAGCCCTAGGACAGGGGGAGAGACCCAGTACTTC.

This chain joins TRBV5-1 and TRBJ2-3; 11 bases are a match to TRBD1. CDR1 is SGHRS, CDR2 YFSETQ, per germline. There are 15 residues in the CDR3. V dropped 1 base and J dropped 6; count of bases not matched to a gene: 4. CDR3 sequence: CASSLRTGGVDTQYF. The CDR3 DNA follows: TGCGCCAGCAGCTTGAGGACAGGGGGCGTGGATACGCAGTATTTT. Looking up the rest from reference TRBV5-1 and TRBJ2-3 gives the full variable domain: KAGVTQTPRYLIKTRGQQVTLSCSPISGHRSVSWYQQTPGQGLQFLFEYFSETQRNKGNFPGRFSGRQFSNSRSEMNVSTLELGDSALYLCASSLRTGGVDTQYFGPGTRLTVL.